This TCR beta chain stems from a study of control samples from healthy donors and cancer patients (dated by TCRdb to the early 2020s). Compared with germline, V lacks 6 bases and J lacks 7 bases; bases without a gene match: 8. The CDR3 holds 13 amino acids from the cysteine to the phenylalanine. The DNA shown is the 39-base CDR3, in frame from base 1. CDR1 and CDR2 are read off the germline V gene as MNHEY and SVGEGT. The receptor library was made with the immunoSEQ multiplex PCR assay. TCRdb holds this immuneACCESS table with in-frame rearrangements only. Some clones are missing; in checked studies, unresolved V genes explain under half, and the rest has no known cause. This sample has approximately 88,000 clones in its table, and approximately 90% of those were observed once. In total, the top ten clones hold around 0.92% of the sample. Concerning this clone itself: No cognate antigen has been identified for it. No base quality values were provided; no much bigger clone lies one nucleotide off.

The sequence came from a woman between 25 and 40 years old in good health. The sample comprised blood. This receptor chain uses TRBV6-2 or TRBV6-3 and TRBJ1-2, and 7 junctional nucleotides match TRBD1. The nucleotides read TGTGCCAGCAGCCTACAGGGGAGGTCTGGCTACACCTTC. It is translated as CASSLQGRSGYTF.